The 32 T cell receptor beta chains below all came from one sample that was sequenced in a study of response to subunit inactivated influenza vaccine. TCRdb reanalysed the RT-PCR reads using MiXCR and keeps one entry per CDR3 protein. Counted here are approximately 290,000 distinct CDR3 sequences, about 20% occurring once; the ten biggest clones make up around a tenth. The sample in question was PBMCs from blood, obtained 21 months after vaccination. These receptors were obtained from a man between 45 and 75 years old who received an inactivated influenza vaccine.

The sample holds one count of this clonotype. The gene calls are TRBV28 and TRBJ2-7; no clear D. The V gene's germline CDR1 is MDHEN and CDR2 SYDVKM. The CDR3 contains 13 residues. V dropped 2 bases and J dropped 3 bases, with 8 bases sitting between them. The CDR3 DNA reads as TGTGCCAGCAGTTTAAACCAATACTACGAGCAGTACTTC. It codes for CASSLNQYYEQYF. Using reference TRBV28 and TRBJ2-7 for the parts outside the CDR3, the full variable domain is DVKVTQSSRYLVKRTGEKVFLECVQDMDHENMFWYRQDPGLGLRLIYFSYDVKMKEKGDIPEGYSVSREKKERFSLILESASTNQTSMYLCASSLNQYYEQYFGPGTRLTVT.

This rearrangement joins TRBV18 to TRBJ1-5; TRBD1 agrees at 10 bases. Trimming removed 3 bases from V and 6 bases from J; junction bases left unmatched: 5. The CDR3 consists of 15 residues. Germline CDR1 is KGHSH and CDR2 is LQKENI. This CDR3 reads CASSPGTGVSQPQHF. DNA for the CDR3: TGTGCCAGCTCACCTGGGACAGGGGTGTCTCAGCCCCAGCATTTT.

This clonotype has only one observation. This chain connects TRBV12-3 or TRBV12-4 to TRBJ1-6; TRBD1 might be the D (5 bases). CDR3 length equals 14 residues. The V end lost 6 bases, the J end lost 5 bases, and 11 bases lay between the germline ends. CDR3 sequence reads: CASSPGHHNSPLHF. The CDR3 DNA reads TGTGCCAGCAGCCCTGGACATCATAATTCACCCCTCCACTTT.

This chain links TRBV20-1 with TRBJ1-1; a possible D gene is TRBD1 (6 bases). The CDR3 runs 14 residues. Trimming removed 3 bases from V and 6 bases from J, with 17 bases in between. Germline loops: CDR1 DFQATT, CDR2 SNEGSKA (reference sequence). CDR3 sequence: CSARRGREFAEAFF. CDR3 coding DNA: TGCAGTGCTAGGAGGGGGAGGGAATTTGCTGAAGCTTTCTTT.

This chain joins TRBV7-6 and TRBJ1-1; D not certain. The V gene's germline CDR1 is SGHVS and CDR2 FNYEAQ. There are 16 residues in the CDR3. Trimming took off 2 bases at V and 6 bases at J, with 19 bases between the two ends. The CDR3 region is CASSLNGNSKFAEAFF. The CDR3 DNA reads TGTGCCAGCAGCTTAAATGGGAACTCAAAATTCGCTGAAGCTTTCTTT.

V usage is TRBV7-2 and J usage is TRBJ2-7; a possible D gene is TRBD1 (6 bases). In germline, CDR1 is SGHTA, CDR2 FQGNSA. There are 15 residues in the CDR3. V was trimmed by 3 bases and J by 4 bases, leaving 16 bases between them. CDR3 nucleotide sequence: TGTGCCAGCAGCTTCACTTCGGTTACAGGGTACGAGCAGTACTTC. It codes for CASSFTSVTGYEQYF.

The chain combines TRBV3-1 with TRBJ1-3; no definite D call. The CDR3 covers 14 residues. CDR1 and CDR2 from the germline V gene are LGHDT and YNNKEL (reference sequence). V gave up 2 bases and J gave up 7 bases, with 12 bases separating them. DNA of the CDR3: TGTGCCAGCAGCCAAAGGGAGAGGGCTAACACCATATATTTT. Residues: CASSQRERANTIYF.

This clonotype has only a few counts. V and J are TRBV18 and TRBJ1-2; D is possibly TRBD1 (6 bases). This CDR3 has 12 amino acids. Germline V gene lookup returns CDR1 KGHSH and CDR2 LQKENI. With 6 bases removed from V and 7 bases from J, the gap between germline ends came to 12 bases. The CDR3 protein is CASSQGYIGYTF. The CDR3 DNA sequence: TGTGCCAGCTCGCAGGGGTACATTGGCTACACCTTC.

V is TRBV29-1 and J is TRBJ2-3; D tentatively fits TRBD1 or TRBD2 (5 bases each). The CDR3 length is 13 residues. V gave up 4 bases and J gave up 4 bases, with 12 bases separating them. Germline V gene sequence: CDR1 SQVTM, CDR2 ANQGSEA. The CDR3 spells CSVGGAPADTQYF. CDR3 bases: TGCAGCGTTGGAGGGGCGCCGGCAGATACGCAGTATTTT.

V usage is TRBV7-9 and J usage is TRBJ2-1; 9 positions agree with TRBD1. The CDR3 runs to 15 residues. The V gene end was trimmed by 5 bases and the J gene end by 6 bases; junction bases not matched to a gene: 8. CDR1 is SEHNR and CDR2 is FQNEAQ in the germline V gene (reference sequence). CDR3 DNA: TGTGCCAGCAGCCGAGACCAGGGACAGGGCAATGAGCAGTTCTTC. Translating it yields CASSRDQGQGNEQFF.

The chain is built from TRBV20-1 and TRBJ1-1, with D hard to call. The CDR3 is 10 amino acids. From germline, CDR1 is DFQATT and CDR2 SNEGSKA (reference sequence). CDR3 nucleotides: TGCAGAGGAAGTGAAACTGAAGCTTTCTTT. Translation gives CRGSETEAFF.

V usage is TRBV6-2 or TRBV6-3 and J usage is TRBJ1-5, with a tentative D call TRBD1 (5 bases). Germline V gives CDR1 MNHEY, CDR2 SVGEGT. The CDR3 runs 20 residues. V dropped 4 bases and J dropped 0 bases, with 25 bases sitting between them. The CDR3 region is CASSSTLLGIGEYSNQPQHF. In DNA, the CDR3 is TGTGCCAGCAGTTCGACTCTCTTAGGGATAGGGGAGTATAGCAATCAGCCCCAGCATTTT.

This clonotype came up a few times. The chain uses TRBV20-1 and TRBJ1-5; D may be TRBD1 (5 bases). Germline V gene sequence: CDR1 DFQATT, CDR2 SNEGSKA (reference sequence). This CDR3 comprises 12 residues. CDR3 DNA: TGCAGCTCCGCCGGGACTAATCAGCCCCAGCATTTT. Encoded protein: CSSAGTNQPQHF.

The gene calls are TRBV5-1 and TRBJ2-7, with 9 bases lining up with TRBD1. Germline V gene data show CDR1 as SGHRS and CDR2 as YFSETQ. This CDR3 has 15 amino acids. V shed 4 bases and J 5 bases; nucleotides not matched to a gene: 10. The CDR3 sequence: CASSPAGQGAHEQYF. The CDR3 DNA is TGCGCCAGCAGCCCCGCGGGACAGGGTGCCCACGAGCAGTACTTC.

In its sample, this clonotype was seen many times. This sequence joins TRBV18 and TRBJ2-5; D might be TRBD1 (5 bases). Trimming shortened V by 3 bases and J by 0 bases, and 14 bases separated the two germline ends. The CDR3 runs 16 residues. The V gene's germline CDR1 is KGHSH and CDR2 LQKENI. The CDR3 sequence: CASSPPSKGYQETQYF. CDR3 DNA sequence: TGTGCCAGCTCACCCCCTTCCAAGGGGTACCAAGAGACCCAGTACTTC. The entire variable domain, with the rest obtained from reference TRBV18 and TRBJ2-5, is as follows: NAGVMQNPRHLVRRRGQEARLRCSPMKGHSHVYWYRQLPEEGLKFMVYLQKENIIDESGMPKERFSAEFPKEGPSILRIQQVVRGDSAAYFCASSPPSKGYQETQYFGPGTRLLVL.

The chain couples TRBV5-5 to TRBJ1-6; D is ambiguous. This CDR3 is 15 amino acids long. Germline CDR1 and CDR2: SGHKS and YYEKEE (reference sequence). The V end lost 0 bases, the J end lost 9 bases, and 13 bases lay between the germline ends. The CDR3: CASSLGPSKGSPLHF. CDR3 in DNA: TGTGCCAGCAGCTTGGGTCCCTCTAAGGGTTCACCCCTCCACTTT. Together with reference TRBV5-5 and TRBJ1-6, the CDR3 gives the full variable domain: DAGVTQSPTHLIKTRGQQVTLRCSPISGHKSVSWYQQVLGQGPQFIFQYYEKEERGRGNFPDRFSARQFPNYSSELNVNALLLGDSALYLCASSLGPSKGSPLHFGNGTRLTVT.

J is TRBJ1-4 and V is TRBV16; D is perhaps TRBD1 (5 bases). Germline V gives CDR1 KGHSY, CDR2 FQNENV. V was trimmed by 1 base and J by 0 bases, leaving 15 bases between them. This CDR3 is 18 amino acids long. The CDR3 reads CASSQLGESAATNEKLFF. CDR3 in DNA: TGTGCCAGCAGCCAATTAGGGGAGAGCGCGGCAACTAATGAAAAACTGTTTTTT.

J is TRBJ1-2 and V is TRBV2; D not certain. The V gene lost 7 bases and the J gene lost 8 bases, with 11 bases spanning the gap. CDR1 is SNHLY and CDR2 is FYNNEI in the germline V gene. The CDR3 has 11 amino acids. Here the CDR3 reads CASTQREGYTF. The CDR3 DNA reads TGTGCCAGCACCCAACGGGAAGGCTACACCTTC. Full variable domain (outside the CDR3, taken from reference TRBV2 and TRBJ1-2): EPEVTQTPSHQVTQMGQEVILRCVPISNHLYFYWYRQILGQKVEFLVSFYNNEISEKSEIFDDQFSVERPDGSNFTLKIRSTKLEDSAMYFCASTQREGYTFGSGTRLTVV.

As DNA, the CDR3 is TGCGCCAGCAGTGAACAGGGGAACAATGAGCAGTTCTTC. This translates into CASSEQGNNEQFF. This chain uses TRBV10-1 with TRBJ2-1; 7 positions agree with TRBD1. CDR3 size: 13 residues. Looked up from germline, CDR1 is WNHNN and CDR2 is SYGVQD (reference sequence). Trimming at V came to 3 bases and at J to 5 bases, leaving 1 base not matched to a gene.

There are a few counts of this clonotype. The V and J genes are TRBV5-1 and TRBJ2-6, with 9 bases aligning to TRBD2. The length of the CDR3 is 16 residues. CDR1 SGHRS and CDR2 YFSETQ come from the germline V gene. V shed 4 bases, J shed 1 base, and the junction held 3 bases outside the gene matches. The CDR3 sequence: CASSDSGSSGANVLTF. CDR3 nucleotide sequence: TGCGCCAGCAGCGATAGCGGGAGTTCTGGGGCCAACGTCCTGACTTTC. The variable domain in full, with the rest retrieved from reference TRBV5-1 and TRBJ2-6, is KAGVTQTPRYLIKTRGQQVTLSCSPISGHRSVSWYQQTPGQGLQFLFEYFSETQRNKGNFPGRFSGRQFSNSRSEMNVSTLELGDSALYLCASSDSGSSGANVLTFGAGSRLTVL.

V and J are TRBV7-2 and TRBJ1-2; maybe TRBD1 (5 bases). There are 13 residues in the CDR3. CDR1 SGHTA and CDR2 FQGNSA come from the germline V gene. V lost 5 bases and J lost 5, with 12 bases in between. For the CDR3, the DNA is TGTGCCAGCAGCATTTACACAGGTTATGGCTACACCTTC. Protein: CASSIYTGYGYTF.

V and J are TRBV6-5 and TRBJ1-1; weak D call: TRBD1 (6 bases). The CDR3 length is 15 residues. Germline CDR1 and CDR2: MNHEY and SVGAGI. Trimming shortened V by 2 bases and J by 6 bases, and 16 bases separated the two germline ends. CDR3 DNA sequence: TGTGCCAGCAGTTACAGACCACAGGGATTCCCTGAAGCTTTCTTT. Amino acid sequence: CASSYRPQGFPEAFF.

The rearrangement uses TRBV14 and TRBJ2-3; 8 positions match TRBD2. The CDR3 is made up of 17 amino acids. J gave up 6 bases and V 0 bases, and 11 bases lay outside the gene matches. From germline, CDR1 is SGHDN and CDR2 FVKESK. CDR3 sequence (DNA): TGTGCCAGCAGCCAAGATGAGGTAGCGGGGTTTATGGATACGCAGTATTTT. It encodes CASSQDEVAGFMDTQYF.

The chain combines TRBV4-1 with TRBJ1-1; maybe TRBD1 (5 bases). V gave up 0 bases and J gave up 7 bases, with 18 bases separating them. CDR1 MGHRA and CDR2 YSYEKL come from the germline V gene. The CDR3 is made up of 16 amino acids. This CDR3 reads CASSQDDRTFSLEAFF. The DNA of the CDR3 is TGCGCCAGCAGCCAAGATGACAGAACATTCTCTCTTGAAGCTTTCTTT.

This clonotype was found a few times. The chain is built from TRBV5-1 and TRBJ1-2, with a tentative D call TRBD1 (5 bases). Germline CDR1 and CDR2: SGHRS and YFSETQ. The CDR3 runs to 14 residues. The V gene lost 0 bases and the J gene lost 8 bases, with 14 bases spanning the gap. This CDR3 reads CASSLEPGLHGYTF. The CDR3 DNA is TGCGCCAGCAGCTTGGAACCGGGACTACACGGCTACACCTTC.

The rearrangement joins TRBV20-1 to TRBJ1-6; TRBD1 aligns across 8 bases. The V gene's germline CDR1 is DFQATT and CDR2 SNEGSKA (reference sequence). Unmatched junction bases numbered 9, after V lost 5 bases and J lost 6 bases. The CDR3 is made up of 15 amino acids. For the CDR3, the DNA is TGCAGTGCTCCGGACAGGGCCTTACCTAATTCACCCCTCCACTTT. It encodes CSAPDRALPNSPLHF.

The genes are TRBV28 and TRBJ2-1, with D unclear. V was cut by 5 bases and J by 0 bases, with 8 bases left in between. CDR3 length: 14 residues. Germline assignment: CDR1 MDHEN and CDR2 SYDVKM. In DNA, the CDR3 is TGTGCCAGCAGTCCACCCCGCTCCTACAATGAGCAGTTCTTC. Its translation: CASSPPRSYNEQFF.

V usage is TRBV20-1 and J usage is TRBJ2-7; the match to TRBD2 covers 14 bases. The length of the CDR3 is 15 residues. Germline trimming cut 5 bases from V and 0 bases from J; bases unmatched to any gene: 3. Per germline, CDR1 DFQATT and CDR2 SNEGSKA (reference sequence). The CDR3 spells CSAAGTSGSSYEQYF. The CDR3 coding sequence is TGCAGTGCTGCTGGGACTAGCGGGAGCTCCTACGAGCAGTACTTC.

The rearrangement uses TRBV12-3 or TRBV12-4 and TRBJ2-7; no firm D call. V shed 6 bases and J shed 0 bases, with 6 bases lying between them. The CDR3 has 12 residues. CDR3 nucleotides: TGTGCCAGCAGGGAAACCTCCTACGAGCAGTACTTC. Translation gives CASRETSYEQYF.

The V gene is TRBV6-2 or TRBV6-3, the J gene TRBJ1-1; D possibly corresponds to TRBD1 (6 bases). The germline V gene encodes CDR1 MNHEY and CDR2 SVGEGT. The CDR3 is 15 amino acids. V was shortened by 5 bases and J by 0 bases, with 13 bases between the two germline ends. The CDR3 nucleotides are TGTGCCAGCAGTAGCGGACAGAGGATGAACACTGAAGCTTTCTTT. It yields the protein CASSSGQRMNTEAFF.

This chain connects TRBV20-1 to TRBJ2-5; TRBD2 might be the D (6 bases). V was trimmed by 1 base and J by 5 bases, leaving 14 bases between them. This CDR3 region has 14 residues. Germline values: CDR1 DFQATT, CDR2 SNEGSKA (reference sequence). CDR3 nucleotide sequence: TGCAGTGCTAGAGTACACTGGGAGGTGGAGACCCAGTACTTC. It yields the protein CSARVHWEVETQYF.

The rearrangement joins TRBV5-1 to TRBJ1-4, with 9 bases that match TRBD1. After removal of 3 bases from V and 8 bases from J, the junction contained 8 bases not matched to a gene. Germline CDR1 is SGHRS and CDR2 is YFSETQ. This CDR3 has 15 residues. CDR3 nucleotides: TGCGCCAGCAGCTGGACCGGACAGGGGCAGGAAAAACTGTTTTTT. Encoded protein: CASSWTGQGQEKLFF. The full variable domain, with the rest looked up from reference TRBV5-1 and TRBJ1-4, is KAGVTQTPRYLIKTRGQQVTLSCSPISGHRSVSWYQQTPGQGLQFLFEYFSETQRNKGNFPGRFSGRQFSNSRSEMNVSTLELGDSALYLCASSWTGQGQEKLFFGSGTQLSVL.